One sample yielded the 25 T cell receptor beta chains listed below, sequenced in a study of cytomegalovirus exposure and HLA in healthy donors. Vbeta (60) and Jbeta (13) primers were used in the PCR. Data came from immunoSEQ multiplex PCR; TCRdb stores just in-frame clones and leaves some out. The data contain 110,000 to 150,000 clones, 75% to 90% of them singletons. Specimen: PBMCs. The source of these receptors is a man aged 35-49 years in good health and CMV-seronegative.

The DNA of the CDR3 is TGTGCCAACCAGAATTCCGGGACAGGGTACGAGCAGTACTTC. This codes for CANQNSGTGYEQYF. The chain uses TRBV19 and TRBJ2-7; 9 nucleotides align to TRBD1. The germline V gene has CDR1 LNHDA and CDR2 SQIVND (reference sequence). Trimming took 10 bases from V and 4 from J; bases not matched to a gene: 11. The CDR3 sequence is 14 residues long.

This clone has more than one count but fewer than ten. The chain uses TRBV7-9 and TRBJ1-1, with 9 bases fitting TRBD1. J was trimmed by 5 bases and V by 5 bases; bases with no gene match: 6. The CDR3 covers 14 residues. CDR1 is SEHNR, CDR2 FQNEAQ, per germline (reference sequence). The CDR3: CASSRQGVQTEAFF. CDR3 sequence (DNA): TGTGCCAGCAGCCGACAGGGGGTTCAGACTGAAGCTTTCTTT.

V usage is TRBV27 and J usage is TRBJ1-6; D gene uncertain. Germline CDR1 is MNHEY and CDR2 is SMNVEV (reference sequence). V dropped 2 bases and J dropped 7 bases, with 9 bases sitting between them. CDR3 length equals 14 residues. The CDR3 region has the DNA TGTGCCAGCAGTTTAGAGGGAGGCAATTCACCCCTCCACTTT. Its translation: CASSLEGGNSPLHF.

The rearrangement joins TRBV10-2 to TRBJ1-5, with a possible D match to TRBD1 (5 bases). CDR1 and CDR2 (germline): WSHSY, SAAADI. The CDR3 covers 13 residues. Trimming took off 8 bases at V and 5 bases at J, with 13 bases between the two ends. CDR3 sequence reads: CASSDRDDQPQHF. The CDR3 DNA sequence: TGCGCCAGCTCCGACAGAGACGATCAGCCCCAGCATTTT.

This chain links TRBV6-5 with TRBJ1-1; D may be TRBD1 (6 bases). The germline V and J ends were trimmed by 7 bases and 0 bases, with 15 bases remaining between them. The CDR3 spans 15 residues. Germline CDR1 is MNHEY and CDR2 is SVGAGI. In DNA, the CDR3 is TGTGCCAGCATTGAGGGGGGGGCCATGAACACTGAAGCTTTCTTT. It is translated as CASIEGGAMNTEAFF.

The chain employs TRBV2 and TRBJ1-5; 10 bases are a match to TRBD1. Losses at the gene ends were 6 bases for V and 1 base for J; bases not matched to a gene: 3. This CDR3 has 15 residues. The germline V gene has CDR1 SNHLY and CDR2 FYNNEI. CDR3 region: CASRRQGASNQPQHF. The CDR3 DNA reads TGTGCCAGCAGAAGACAGGGGGCAAGCAATCAGCCCCAGCATTTT. The variable domain in full, completed from reference TRBV2 and TRBJ1-5, reads EPEVTQTPSHQVTQMGQEVILRCVPISNHLYFYWYRQILGQKVEFLVSFYNNEISEKSEIFDDQFSVERPDGSNFTLKIRSTKLEDSAMYFCASRRQGASNQPQHFGDGTRLSIL.

In DNA, the CDR3 is TGCGCCAGCAGATTATCGACAGGGGCCTACAATGAGCAGTTCTTC. Translation gives CASRLSTGAYNEQFF. The chain employs TRBV5-1 and TRBJ2-1; 8 bases agree with TRBD1. Germline values: CDR1 SGHRS, CDR2 YFSETQ. The V gene end was trimmed by 5 bases and the J gene end by 2 bases; junction bases not matched to a gene: 6. The CDR3 is made up of 15 amino acids.

The chain has TRBV10-3 and TRBJ2-1; 7 nucleotides align to TRBD1. CDR3 length equals 16 residues. Germline V lookup: CDR1 ENHRY, CDR2 SYGVKD. The trim removed 6 bases at V and 10 bases at J, leaving 18 bases unmatched. DNA for the CDR3: TGTGCCATCAGGATCCCACCCCCGGGACAGTGGGGCGAGCAGTTCTTC. It codes for CAIRIPPPGQWGEQFF.

The J gene is TRBJ1-5, the V gene TRBV2; the D gene is possibly TRBD1 (5 bases). The CDR3 extends over 14 amino acids. CDR1 is SNHLY, CDR2 FYNNEI, per germline. The V and J ends lost 7 bases and 0 bases respectively, with 10 bases between them. The DNA of the CDR3 is TGTGCCAGCACATACAGGAATAGCAATCAGCCCCAGCATTTT. It specifies CASTYRNSNQPQHF.

CDR3 sequence: CASSSTTGGGSFGYTF. The CDR3 bases are TGTGCCAGCAGTTCTACGACAGGGGGCGGTTCATTTGGCTACACCTTC. The V call is TRBV28, the J call TRBJ1-2; 10 positions agree with TRBD1. The CDR3 length is 16 residues. CDR1 MDHEN and CDR2 SYDVKM come from the germline V gene. Germline trimming cut 4 bases from V and 7 bases from J; bases unmatched to any gene: 12.

This clone has just a few counts. The chain links TRBV2 to TRBJ1-5, with 8 nucleotides matching TRBD1. The CDR3 runs 13 residues. With V trimmed by 6 bases and J by 6 bases, 4 bases remained unmatched. Germline assignment: CDR1 SNHLY and CDR2 FYNNEI. The CDR3: CASSVQGVQPQHF. CDR3 DNA: TGTGCCAGCAGCGTACAGGGGGTTCAGCCCCAGCATTTT.

This rearrangement joins TRBV5-1 to TRBJ2-7, with 9 bases fitting TRBD1. Trimming took 6 bases from V and 4 from J; bases not matched to a gene: 8. The CDR3 has 14 residues. Per germline, CDR1 SGHRS and CDR2 YFSETQ. CDR3 DNA sequence: TGCGCCAGCACCCAAATGACAGGGGGTTACGAGCAGTACTTC. Its translation is CASTQMTGGYEQYF.

The V gene is TRBV18, the J gene TRBJ1-6; 7 nucleotides line up with TRBD1. The germline V gene has CDR1 KGHSH and CDR2 LQKENI. The CDR3 covers 16 residues. Losses at the gene ends were 1 base for V and 9 bases for J; bases not matched to a gene: 9. The chain's CDR3 is CASSPRDSIDGSPLHF. As DNA, the CDR3 is TGTGCCAGCTCACCACGGGACAGCATAGATGGTTCACCCCTCCACTTT.

For this clone: The same CDR3 also results from other DNA sequences found in this sample. V usage is TRBV28 and J usage is TRBJ1-1; 9 bases agree with TRBD1. The CDR3 covers 14 residues. J was trimmed by 4 bases and V by 6 bases; bases with no gene match: 6. Looked up from germline, CDR1 is MDHEN and CDR2 is SYDVKM. The CDR3 DNA is TGTGCCAGCAGCACAGGGGGCGCGCCCACTGAAGCTTTCTTT. It is translated as CASSTGGAPTEAFF. Full variable domain (rest looked up from reference TRBV28 and TRBJ1-1): DVKVTQSSRYLVKRTGEKVFLECVQDMDHENMFWYRQDPGLGLRLIYFSYDVKMKEKGDIPEGYSVSREKKERFSLILESASTNQTSMYLCASSTGGAPTEAFFGQGTRLTVV.

The V and J genes are TRBV5-1 and TRBJ1-5; D not resolved. Per germline, CDR1 SGHRS and CDR2 YFSETQ. There are 12 residues in the CDR3. Trimming removed 4 bases from V and 5 bases from J, with 7 bases in between. The CDR3 nucleotides read TGCGCCAGCAGCGTACGGGATCAGCCCCAGCATTTT. This codes for CASSVRDQPQHF.

The J gene is TRBJ1-1, the V gene TRBV12-5; TRBD1 matches 9 bases. This CDR3 comprises 18 residues. Per the germline V gene, CDR1 is LGHNT and CDR2 is FRNRAP. J gave up 0 bases and V 2 bases, and 10 bases lay outside the gene matches. The CDR3 loop is CASGLRRRDRDLNTEAFF. In nucleotides, the CDR3 is TGTGCTAGTGGTTTGCGCCGCCGGGACAGGGATTTGAACACTGAAGCTTTCTTT.

V gene TRBV4-1 combines with J gene TRBJ2-5, with TRBD2 as a possible D gene (6 bases). Per germline, CDR1 MGHRA and CDR2 YSYEKL. The CDR3 extends over 16 amino acids. Trimming cost V 0 bases and J 5 bases, with 16 bases left between them. CDR3 DNA sequence: TGCGCCAGCAGCCAAGAATTACAACTAGCTAGGGAGACCCAGTACTTC. Protein product: CASSQELQLARETQYF.

The chain has TRBV7-2 and TRBJ2-7; 7 bases line up with TRBD1. This CDR3 has 13 residues. The germline V gene encodes CDR1 SGHTA and CDR2 FQGNSA. V lost 4 bases to trimming and J lost 2 bases; unmatched junction nucleotides: 2. The CDR3 spells CASSSDRTYEQYF. CDR3 DNA: TGTGCCAGCAGCTCGGACAGGACCTACGAGCAGTACTTC. The variable domain in full, completed from reference TRBV7-2 and TRBJ2-7, reads GAGVSQSPSNKVTEKGKDVELRCDPISGHTALYWYRQSLGQGLEFLIYFQGNSAPDKSGLPSDRFSAERTGGSVSTLTIQRTQQEDSAVYLCASSSDRTYEQYFGPGTRLTVT.

The rearrangement links TRBV7-2 to TRBJ1-6; the D is unclear. The V and J ends lost 1 base and 10 bases respectively, with 11 bases between them. Germline V gene sequence: CDR1 SGHTA, CDR2 FQGNSA. The CDR3 consists of 14 residues. Here the CDR3 DNA reads TGTGCCAGCAGCTTAGGCGGTCTTGAATCACCCCTCCACTTT. This gives the protein CASSLGGLESPLHF.

The chain links TRBV5-4 to TRBJ1-5; TRBD1 matches 7 bases. The germline V gene encodes CDR1 SGHNT and CDR2 YYREEE (reference sequence). Germline trimming cut 4 bases from V and 3 bases from J; bases unmatched to any gene: 4. CDR3 length equals 14 residues. CDR3 in DNA: TGTGCCAGCAGCGCCGGGACAGTCAATCAGCCCCAGCATTTT. Amino acids: CASSAGTVNQPQHF.

The rearrangement joins TRBV28 to TRBJ1-2; 7 nucleotides align to TRBD1. The germline gives CDR1 MDHEN, CDR2 SYDVKM. The CDR3 loop spans 16 amino acids. The junction had 12 bases not matched to a gene; V was cut back by 7 bases and J by 1 base. CDR3 sequence: CASTNRRDRYNYGYTF. CDR3 DNA sequence: TGTGCCAGCACCAACCGGCGGGACAGATATAACTATGGCTACACCTTC.

This chain connects TRBV6-5 to TRBJ1-1, with D tentatively TRBD1 (6 bases). The germline V gene encodes CDR1 MNHEY and CDR2 SVGAGI. This CDR3 has 15 amino acids. V shed 7 bases and J shed 2 bases, with 17 bases lying between them. The CDR3 region is CASKGLGGTNTEAFF. CDR3 coding DNA: TGTGCCAGCAAAGGATTAGGGGGAACCAACACTGAAGCTTTCTTT.

The gene calls are TRBV25-1 and TRBJ1-4; D is possibly TRBD1 (6 bases). The V and J ends lost 1 base and 5 bases respectively, with 11 bases between them. This CDR3 is built from 15 residues. Per germline, CDR1 MGHDK and CDR2 SYGVNS. The CDR3, as DNA: TGTGCCAGCAGTGAATCGGACAGTTACAATGAAAAACTGTTTTTT. This gives the protein CASSESDSYNEKLFF.

As concerns this clone: The identical CDR3 is also encoded by other nucleotide sequences in the sample. This chain uses TRBV18 with TRBJ1-4; 7 nucleotides align to TRBD1. CDR3 size: 16 residues. V was pared by 4 bases and J by 0 bases, with 5 bases of the junction left unmatched. CDR1 KGHSH and CDR2 LQKENI come from the germline V gene. The CDR3 nucleotides are TGTGCCAGCTCACGCAACAGGGGCTCAACTAATGAAAAACTGTTTTTT. It yields the protein CASSRNRGSTNEKLFF.

This clone was detected only a few times. The chain recombines TRBV27 with TRBJ1-4; maybe TRBD1 (6 bases). The germline V gene has CDR1 MNHEY and CDR2 SMNVEV (reference sequence). With 2 bases removed from V and 3 bases from J, the gap between germline ends came to 10 bases. The CDR3 spans 15 residues. The CDR3 sequence: CASSLGGAANEKLFF. The CDR3 coding sequence is TGTGCCAGCAGTTTAGGGGGGGCAGCTAATGAAAAACTGTTTTTT.